This TCR beta chain appears in the sequencing data of a study of blood T cell repertoires in COVID-19. Study at large: Sources were T cells, B-cell-depleted T cells, or PBMCs; the material itself was cDNA or gDNA.

Repertoires were generated with immunoSEQ multiplex PCR, while TCRdb's copy carries only in-frame clones and drops some. This table has 150,000 to 200,000 clones, over 70% appearing once. With V trimmed by 10 bases and J by 10 bases, 13 bases remained unmatched. CDR3 length: 14 residues. The V gene's germline CDR1 is ENHRY and CDR2 SYGVKD. Individuals aged about 18 to 90 years were recruited from approximately 24 US areas. Cohort assignment relied on participant-reported clinical history. Recovered participants had two consecutive negative NP/OP PCR tests, healthcare professional clearance, or symptom resolution.

The gene calls are TRBV10-3 and TRBJ1-4; 9 bases match TRBD1. The sequenced material came from PBMCs or T cells enriched from blood (not recorded which). This clonotype was obtained from a man aged 50 to 59 who had recovered from COVID-19. The CDR3 region has the DNA TGTGCCACGCGCTTCGAGCCGGACAGGGGAAAACTGTTTTTT. Translating it yields CATRFEPDRGKLFF.